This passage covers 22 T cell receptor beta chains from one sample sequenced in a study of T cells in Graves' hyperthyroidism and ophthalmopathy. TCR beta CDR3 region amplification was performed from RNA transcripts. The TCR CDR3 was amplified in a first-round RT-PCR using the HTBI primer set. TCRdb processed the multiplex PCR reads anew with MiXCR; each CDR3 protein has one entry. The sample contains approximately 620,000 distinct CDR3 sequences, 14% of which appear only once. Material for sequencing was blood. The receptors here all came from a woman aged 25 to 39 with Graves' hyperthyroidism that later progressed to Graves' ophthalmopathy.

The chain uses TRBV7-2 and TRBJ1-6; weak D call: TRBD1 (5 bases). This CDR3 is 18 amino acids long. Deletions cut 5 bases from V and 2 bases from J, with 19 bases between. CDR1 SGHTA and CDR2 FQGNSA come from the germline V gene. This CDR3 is CASSPGGVRITYNSPLHF. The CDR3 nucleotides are TGTGCCAGCAGCCCGGGGGGGGTCAGGATCACCTATAATTCACCCCTCCACTTT. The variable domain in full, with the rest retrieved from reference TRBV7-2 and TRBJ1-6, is GAGVSQSPSNKVTEKGKDVELRCDPISGHTALYWYRQSLGQGLEFLIYFQGNSAPDKSGLPSDRFSAERTGGSVSTLTIQRTQQEDSAVYLCASSPGGVRITYNSPLHFGNGTRLTVT.

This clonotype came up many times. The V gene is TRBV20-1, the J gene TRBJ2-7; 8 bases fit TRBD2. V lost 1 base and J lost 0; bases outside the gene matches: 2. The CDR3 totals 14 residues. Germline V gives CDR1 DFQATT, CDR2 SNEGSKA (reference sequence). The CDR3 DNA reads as TGCAGTGCTAGAGGGCTAGCGGGCTCCTACGAGCAGTACTTC. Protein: CSARGLAGSYEQYF.

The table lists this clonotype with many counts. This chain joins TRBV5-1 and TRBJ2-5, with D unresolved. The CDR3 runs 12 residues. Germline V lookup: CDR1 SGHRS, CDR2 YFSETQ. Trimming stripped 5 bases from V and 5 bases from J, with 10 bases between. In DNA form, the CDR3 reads TGCGCCAGCAGGACGGAAGGGGAGACCCAGTACTTC. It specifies CASRTEGETQYF.

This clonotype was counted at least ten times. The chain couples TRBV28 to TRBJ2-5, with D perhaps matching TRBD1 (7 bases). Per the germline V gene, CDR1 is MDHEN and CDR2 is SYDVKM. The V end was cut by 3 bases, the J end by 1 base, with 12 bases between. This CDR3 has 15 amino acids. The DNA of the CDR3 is TGTGCCAGCAGTTTGGGGCAGGGGGGCCAAGAGACCCAGTACTTC. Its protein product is CASSLGQGGQETQYF.

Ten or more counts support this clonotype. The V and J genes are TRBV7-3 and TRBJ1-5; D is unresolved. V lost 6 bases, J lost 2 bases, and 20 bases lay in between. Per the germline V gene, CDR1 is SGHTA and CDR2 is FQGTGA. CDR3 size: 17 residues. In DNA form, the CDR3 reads TGTGCCAGCAGTTCACCGGAGGAGGGATCTGGCAATCAGCCCCAGCATTTT. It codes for CASSSPEEGSGNQPQHF.

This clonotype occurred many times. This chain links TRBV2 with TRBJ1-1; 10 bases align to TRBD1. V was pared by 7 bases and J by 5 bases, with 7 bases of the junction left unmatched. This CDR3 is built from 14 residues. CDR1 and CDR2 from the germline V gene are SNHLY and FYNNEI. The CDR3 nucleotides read TGTGCCAGCATCCTGGGACAGGGGATAACTGAAGCTTTCTTT. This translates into CASILGQGITEAFF. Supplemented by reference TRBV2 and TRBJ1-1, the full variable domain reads EPEVTQTPSHQVTQMGQEVILRCVPISNHLYFYWYRQILGQKVEFLVSFYNNEISEKSEIFDDQFSVERPDGSNFTLKIRSTKLEDSAMYFCASILGQGITEAFFGQGTRLTVV.

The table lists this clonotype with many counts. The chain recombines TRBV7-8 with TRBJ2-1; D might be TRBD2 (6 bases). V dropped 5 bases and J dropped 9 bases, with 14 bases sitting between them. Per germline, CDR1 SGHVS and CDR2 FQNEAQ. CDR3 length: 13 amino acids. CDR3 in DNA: TGTGCCAGCAGCCAAACATGGGGAGGTGAGCAGTTCTTC. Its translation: CASSQTWGGEQFF.

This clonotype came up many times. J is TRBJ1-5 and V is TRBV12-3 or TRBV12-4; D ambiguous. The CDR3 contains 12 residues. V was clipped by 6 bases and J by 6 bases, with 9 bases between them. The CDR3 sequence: CASSEGGQPQHF. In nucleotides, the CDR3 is TGTGCCAGCAGCGAGGGTGGTCAGCCCCAGCATTTT.

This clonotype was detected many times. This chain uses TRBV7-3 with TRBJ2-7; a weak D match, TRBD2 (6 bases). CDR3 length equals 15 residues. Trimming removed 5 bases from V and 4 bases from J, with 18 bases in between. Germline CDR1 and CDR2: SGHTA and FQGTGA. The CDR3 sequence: CASSPGTAFSYEQYF. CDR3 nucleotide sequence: TGTGCCAGCAGCCCAGGGACTGCCTTTTCGTACGAGCAGTACTTC.

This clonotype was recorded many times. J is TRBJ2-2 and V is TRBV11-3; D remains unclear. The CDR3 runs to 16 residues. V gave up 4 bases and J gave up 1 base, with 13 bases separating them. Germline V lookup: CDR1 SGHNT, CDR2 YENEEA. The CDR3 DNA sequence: TGTGCCAGCAGCTACTACCCGCTCATGAACACCGGGGAGCTGTTTTTT. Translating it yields CASSYYPLMNTGELFF.

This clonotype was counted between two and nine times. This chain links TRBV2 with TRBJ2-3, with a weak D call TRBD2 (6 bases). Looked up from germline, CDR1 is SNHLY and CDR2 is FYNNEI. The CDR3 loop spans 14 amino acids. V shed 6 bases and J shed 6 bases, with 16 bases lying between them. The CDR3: CASSRGGTGDTQYF. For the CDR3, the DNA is TGTGCCAGCAGCCGGGGCGGGACTGGGGATACGCAGTATTTT.

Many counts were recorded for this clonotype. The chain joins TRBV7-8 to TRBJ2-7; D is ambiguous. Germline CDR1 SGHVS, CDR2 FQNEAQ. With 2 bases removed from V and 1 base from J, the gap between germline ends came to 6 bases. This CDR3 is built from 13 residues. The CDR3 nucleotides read TGTGCCAGCAGCTTATCAGAATCCTACGAGCAGTACTTC. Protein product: CASSLSESYEQYF.

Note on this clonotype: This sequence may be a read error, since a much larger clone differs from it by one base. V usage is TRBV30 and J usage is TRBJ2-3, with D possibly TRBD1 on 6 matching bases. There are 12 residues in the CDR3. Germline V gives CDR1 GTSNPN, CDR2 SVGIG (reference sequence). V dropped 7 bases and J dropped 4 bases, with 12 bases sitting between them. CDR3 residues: CAFGQSSDTQYF. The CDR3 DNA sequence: TGTGCCTTCGGACAGTCCTCAGATACGCAGTATTTT.

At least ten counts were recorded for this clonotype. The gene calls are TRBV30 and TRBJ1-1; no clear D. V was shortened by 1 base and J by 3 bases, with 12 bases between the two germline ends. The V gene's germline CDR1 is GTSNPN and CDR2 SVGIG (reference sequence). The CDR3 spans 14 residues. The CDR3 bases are TGTGCCTGGAGTGGGCGAGGGCTGCACACTGAAGCTTTCTTT. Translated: CAWSGRGLHTEAFF. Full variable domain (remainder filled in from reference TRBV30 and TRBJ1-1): SQTIHQWPATLVQPVGSPLSLECTVEGTSNPNLYWYRQAAGRGLQLLFYSVGIGQISSEVPQNLSASRPQDRQFILSSKKLLLSDSGFYLCAWSGRGLHTEAFFGQGTRLTVV.

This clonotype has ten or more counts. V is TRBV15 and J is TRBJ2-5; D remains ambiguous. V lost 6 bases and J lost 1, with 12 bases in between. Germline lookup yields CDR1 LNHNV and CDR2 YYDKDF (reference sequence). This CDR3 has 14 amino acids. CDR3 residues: CATSIYKTQETQYF. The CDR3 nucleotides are TGTGCCACCAGTATTTACAAGACCCAAGAGACCCAGTACTTC.

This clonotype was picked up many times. This CDR3 is CASSSASGLSYEQYF. As DNA, the CDR3 is TGTGCCAGCAGCTCAGCTAGCGGGCTCTCCTACGAGCAGTACTTC. The chain uses TRBV6-2 or TRBV6-3 and TRBJ2-7; 8 bases are a match to TRBD2. The CDR3 contains 15 residues. The V segment lost 6 bases and the J segment 0 bases; nucleotides outside the gene matches: 7. Germline-derived CDR1 and CDR2 are MNHEY and SVGEGT.

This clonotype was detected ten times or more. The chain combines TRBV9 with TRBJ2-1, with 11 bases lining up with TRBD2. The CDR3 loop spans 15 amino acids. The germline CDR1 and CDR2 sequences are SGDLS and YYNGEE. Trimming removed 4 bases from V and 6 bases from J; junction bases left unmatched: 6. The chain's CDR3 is CASSPTSGSGNEQFF. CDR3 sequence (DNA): TGTGCCAGCAGCCCCACTAGCGGGAGTGGCAATGAGCAGTTCTTC. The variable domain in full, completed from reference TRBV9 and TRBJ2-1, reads DSGVTQTPKHLITATGQRVTLRCSPRSGDLSVYWYQQSLDQGLQFLIQYYNGEERAKGNILERFSAQQFPDLHSELNLSSLELGDSALYFCASSPTSGSGNEQFFGPGTRLTVL.

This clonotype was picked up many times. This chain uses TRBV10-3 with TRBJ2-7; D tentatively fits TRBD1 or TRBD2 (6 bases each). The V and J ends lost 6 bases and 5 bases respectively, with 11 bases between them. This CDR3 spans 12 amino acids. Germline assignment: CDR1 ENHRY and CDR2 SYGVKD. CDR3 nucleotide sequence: TGTGCCATCAGAGAGGGGGGCGACGAGCAGTACTTC. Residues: CAIREGGDEQYF.

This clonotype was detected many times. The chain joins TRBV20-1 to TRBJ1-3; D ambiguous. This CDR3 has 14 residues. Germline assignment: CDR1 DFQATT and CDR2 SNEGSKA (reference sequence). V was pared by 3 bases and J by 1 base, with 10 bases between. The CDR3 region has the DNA TGCAGTGCTAGCACTCCAACTTCTGGAAACACCATATATTTT. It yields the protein CSASTPTSGNTIYF.

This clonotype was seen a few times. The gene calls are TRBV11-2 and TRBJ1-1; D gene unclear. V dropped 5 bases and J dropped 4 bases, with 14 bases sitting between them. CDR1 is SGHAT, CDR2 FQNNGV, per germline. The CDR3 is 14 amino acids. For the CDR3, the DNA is TGTGCCAGCAGCCTAACCCGGGAAGCCACTGAAGCTTTCTTT. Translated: CASSLTREATEAFF.

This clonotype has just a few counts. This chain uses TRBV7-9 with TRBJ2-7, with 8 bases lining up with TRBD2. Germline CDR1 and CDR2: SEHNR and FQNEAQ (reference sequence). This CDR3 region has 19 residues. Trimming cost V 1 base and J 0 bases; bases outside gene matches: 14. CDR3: CASSLGRSSGVPSSYEQYF. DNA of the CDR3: TGTGCCAGCAGCTTAGGAAGGAGTAGCGGGGTTCCGAGCTCCTACGAGCAGTACTTC.

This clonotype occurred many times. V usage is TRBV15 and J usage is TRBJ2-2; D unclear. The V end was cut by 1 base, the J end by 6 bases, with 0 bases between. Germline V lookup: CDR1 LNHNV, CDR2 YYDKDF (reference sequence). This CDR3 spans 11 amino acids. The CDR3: CATSRAGELFF. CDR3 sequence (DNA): TGTGCCACCAGCAGAGCCGGGGAGCTGTTTTTT.